This TCR beta chain comes out of a study of CD8 T cells in Susac syndrome. RNA totalling roughly 0.45 to 1 ug underwent reverse transcription with random hexamers. TCRdb fed the immunoSEQ multiplex PCR reads into MiXCR, producing one record per CDR3 protein. Here the sample spans more than 110,000 distinct CDR3 sequences, approximately 95% being singletons. Notes on the study in general: In Susac patients, clonal expansion was not detected in CD4+ cells.

A note on this clonotype: Its antigen remains unknown.

Trimming removed 3 bases at V and 3 bases at J, with 7 bases between. The CDR3 sequence is 13 residues long. CDR1 is LGHDT, CDR2 YNNKEL, per germline (reference sequence). The source is a human donor with Susac syndrome. The V and J genes are TRBV3-1 and TRBJ2-3, with D unresolved. Sample: CD4+ T cells from PBMCs. The CDR3 here is CASSQGLTDTQYF. CDR3 in DNA: TGTGCCAGCAGCCAGGGGTTGACAGATACGCAGTATTTT.